These T cell receptor beta chains were read from a single sample in a study of T-cell reconstitution after alpha-beta-depleted transplantation in children. TCRdb re-derived calls from the PCR reads in MiXCR, one entry per CDR3 protein. The sample consists of over 550,000 distinct CDR3 sequences, roughly a tenth of them appearing once. The material was PBMCs from the stem cell graft donor, obtained from the stem cell graft. The source is a human donor who donated a stem cell graft to a child with acute myeloid leukemia. Both conserved end residues are part of each CDR3. D genes are given only for firm matches. Expanded clones get a size class; other rows say once, few or many, or leave the size out.

>TRBV12-3/TRBV12-4|many|TRBJ1-4|.
CASTPNGIKLFF
TGTGCCAGCACCCCTAACGGGATAAAACTGTTTTTT
>TRBV7-9|.|TRBJ2-7|TRBD2
CASSPGTTNYEQYF
TGTGCCAGCAGCCCGGGGACTACTAACTACGAGCAGTACTTC
>TRBV5-6|.|TRBJ2-4|TRBD1
CASSLGIGTGSKNIQYF
TGTGCCAGCAGCTTGGGGATCGGGACAGGGTCGAAAAACATTCAGTACTTC
>TRBV21-1|.|TRBJ1-1|.
CASSKEGGEAFF
TGTGCCAGCAGCAAGGAGGGAGGGGAAGCTTTCTTT
>TRBV20-1|many|TRBJ2-1|TRBD2
CSARRTSGSHRGNEQFF
TGCAGTGCTAGGCGGACTAGCGGGAGCCACCGTGGGAATGAGCAGTTCTTC
>TRBV4-3|.|TRBJ2-2|TRBD1
CASSQGARQGAGELFF
TGCGCCAGCAGCCAAGGGGCCCGACAGGGGGCCGGGGAGCTGTTTTTT
>TRBV7-9|many|TRBJ2-2|.
CASIKAPTDTGELFF
TGTGCCAGCATCAAAGCCCCCACAGACACCGGGGAGCTGTTTTTT
>TRBV7-9|few|TRBJ2-2|.
CAEEGTGELFF
TGTGCTGAGGAAGGGACCGGGGAGCTGTTTTTT
>TRBV20-1|.|TRBJ1-5|TRBD1
CSARTGRGNQPQHF
TGCAGTGCCAGGACAGGGAGGGGTAATCAGCCCCAGCATTTT
>TRBV9|few|TRBJ2-2|.
CASSVNLPGELFF
TGTGCCAGCAGCGTAAACCTACCAGGGGAGCTGTTTTTT
>TRBV10-3|few|TRBJ2-3|TRBD2
CAISPRGVADTQYF
TGTGCCATCAGCCCACGGGGGGTTGCAGATACGCAGTATTTT
>TRBV6-2/TRBV6-3|.|TRBJ2-7|TRBD1
CASRGGTGDYEQYF
TGTGCCAGCAGGGGGGGGACAGGGGACTACGAGCAGTACTTC